The 20 T cell receptor beta chains reported below all come from one sample, sequenced in a study of response to subunit inactivated influenza vaccine. TCRdb re-called the RT-PCR reads through MiXCR, storing one row per CDR3 protein. The repertoire consists of some 800,000 distinct CDR3 sequences, with approximately 21% occurring once and the leading ten covering roughly 10%. Sequenced here: PBMCs from blood, sampled 4 to 6 days after vaccination. The receptors come from a man aged 50-59 years who received an inactivated influenza vaccine.

The V and J genes are TRBV12-3 or TRBV12-4 and TRBJ2-2; D possibly corresponds to TRBD2 (5 bases). The CDR3 extends over 17 amino acids. Trimming stripped 6 bases from V and 4 bases from J, with 21 bases between. This chain's CDR3 is CASSPPGLIRSTGELFF. CDR3 in DNA: TGTGCCAGCAGCCCCCCGGGGTTAATAAGATCCACCGGGGAGCTGTTTTTT.

This clonotype came up a few times. The chain links TRBV12-3 or TRBV12-4 to TRBJ2-1, with 7 bases lining up with TRBD2. CDR3 length equals 14 residues. Unmatched junction bases numbered 6, after V lost 5 bases and J lost 5 bases. The CDR3 DNA sequence: TGTGCCAGCAGTCCCGGGACTACTAACAATGAGCAGTTCTTC. Its protein product is CASSPGTTNNEQFF.

In this sample, this clonotype turned up a few times. The V gene is TRBV6-5, the J gene TRBJ2-1; TRBD2 matches at 13 bases. Trimming removed 4 bases from V and 8 bases from J; junction bases left unmatched: 2. Germline V lookup: CDR1 MNHEY, CDR2 SVGAGI. There are 14 residues in the CDR3. The CDR3 is CASSFTSGRDEQFF. The CDR3 bases are TGTGCCAGCAGTTTTACTAGCGGGAGGGATGAGCAGTTCTTC.

The chain employs TRBV24-1 and TRBJ2-7, with D hard to call. V gave up 0 bases and J gave up 8 bases, with 4 bases separating them. CDR3 length: 11 amino acids. From germline, CDR1 is KGHDR and CDR2 SFDVKD. The CDR3 nucleotides are TGTGCCACCAGTGATTTGAGTAAGCAGTACTTC. Translated: CATSDLSKQYF.

The V and J genes are TRBV5-1 and TRBJ1-2, with 8 bases fitting TRBD1. In germline, CDR1 is SGHRS, CDR2 YFSETQ. This CDR3 spans 14 amino acids. V shed 4 bases, J shed 4 bases, and the junction held 6 bases outside the gene matches. The CDR3 sequence: CASSEDGQGYGYTF. The CDR3 DNA sequence: TGCGCCAGCAGCGAAGATGGACAGGGCTATGGCTACACCTTC.

The table lists this clonotype with a few counts. The chain uses TRBV20-1 and TRBJ1-1, with no clear D. This CDR3 contains 12 residues. Deletions cut 4 bases from V and 4 bases from J, with 10 bases between. Germline-derived CDR1 and CDR2 are DFQATT and SNEGSKA (reference sequence). The CDR3 DNA is TGCAGTGCTACCCGGGATGGCACTGAAGCTTTCTTT. It is translated as CSATRDGTEAFF.

This chain links TRBV7-9 with TRBJ2-1; 7 bases line up with TRBD2. The junction had 13 bases not matched to a gene; V was cut back by 5 bases and J by 3 bases. CDR3 length: 17 amino acids. Germline assignment: CDR1 SEHNR and CDR2 FQNEAQ (reference sequence). The CDR3 protein is CASSPPVLLAVYNEQFF. The CDR3 DNA follows: TGTGCCAGCAGCCCGCCGGTTTTGCTAGCGGTCTACAATGAGCAGTTCTTC.

This clonotype was found a few times. J is TRBJ2-5 and V is TRBV27, with 8 nucleotides matching TRBD1. The CDR3 length is 15 residues. Germline loops: CDR1 MNHEY, CDR2 SMNVEV (reference sequence). The ends lost 6 bases at V and 5 bases at J; junction bases unmatched: 11. CDR3 sequence reads: CASSPRQGKGETQYF. Here the CDR3 DNA reads TGTGCCAGCAGCCCAAGACAGGGGAAAGGGGAGACCCAGTACTTC.

In its sample, this clonotype was seen a few times. V usage is TRBV14 and J usage is TRBJ1-2; D unclear. Germline values: CDR1 SGHDN, CDR2 FVKESK. This CDR3 spans 13 amino acids. Trimming stripped 1 base from V and 4 bases from J, with 7 bases between. CDR3 residues: CASSQVESYGYTF. As DNA, the CDR3 is TGTGCCAGCAGCCAAGTAGAGTCCTATGGCTACACCTTC.

The rearrangement joins TRBV9 to TRBJ2-3; TRBD1 matches 7 bases. The CDR3 is 18 amino acids. Germline CDR1 SGDLS, CDR2 YYNGEE. The trim removed 4 bases at V and 4 bases at J, leaving 18 bases unmatched. CDR3 region: CASSPRQGSSIFADTQYF. CDR3 DNA: TGTGCCAGCAGCCCCCGACAGGGTTCTTCCATCTTTGCAGATACGCAGTATTTT.

The J gene is TRBJ1-1, the V gene TRBV6-2 or TRBV6-3, with D possibly matching TRBD1 (5 bases). The V end was cut by 2 bases, the J end by 2 bases, with 12 bases between. This CDR3 spans 15 amino acids. Germline V gene lookup returns CDR1 MNHEY and CDR2 SVGEGT. The CDR3 loop reads CASSYVGGPNTEAFF. In DNA, the CDR3 is TGTGCCAGCAGTTACGTTGGGGGTCCAAACACTGAAGCTTTCTTT.

This clonotype was detected only a few times. This rearrangement joins TRBV28 to TRBJ2-1; 10 bases agree with TRBD2. The germline V gene has CDR1 MDHEN and CDR2 SYDVKM. CDR3 length: 13 residues. Trimming took 10 bases from V and 7 from J; bases not matched to a gene: 7. The CDR3 loop reads CATALAGVNEQFF. CDR3 sequence (DNA): TGTGCCACAGCGCTAGCGGGAGTTAATGAGCAGTTCTTC. The variable domain in full, completed from reference TRBV28 and TRBJ2-1, reads DVKVTQSSRYLVKRTGEKVFLECVQDMDHENMFWYRQDPGLGLRLIYFSYDVKMKEKGDIPEGYSVSREKKERFSLILESASTNQTSMYLCATALAGVNEQFFGPGTRLTVL.

This clonotype was picked up many times. This chain joins TRBV18 and TRBJ1-2; 10 bases line up with TRBD1. The CDR3 totals 15 residues. Germline V gene data show CDR1 as KGHSH and CDR2 as LQKENI. V shed 3 bases, J shed 4 bases, and the junction held 5 bases outside the gene matches. CDR3 coding DNA: TGTGCCAGCTCACCCGCGACAGGGGGCGGCTATGGCTACACCTTC. Amino acid sequence: CASSPATGGGYGYTF. Full variable domain (remainder filled in from reference TRBV18 and TRBJ1-2): NAGVMQNPRHLVRRRGQEARLRCSPMKGHSHVYWYRQLPEEGLKFMVYLQKENIIDESGMPKERFSAEFPKEGPSILRIQQVVRGDSAAYFCASSPATGGGYGYTFGSGTRLTVV.

This clonotype appeared a few times. The chain carries TRBV4-1 and TRBJ2-2; D call uncertain. The V end was cut by 1 base, the J end by 5 bases, with 8 bases between. The CDR3 has 14 residues. Per the germline V gene, CDR1 is MGHRA and CDR2 is YSYEKL. The CDR3 DNA sequence: TGCGCCAGCAGCCAAGTTACATCGACCGGGGAGCTGTTTTTT. As protein: CASSQVTSTGELFF.

This clonotype appeared a few times. This chain links TRBV5-5 with TRBJ1-5; D remains ambiguous. CDR3 length: 15 residues. V shed 3 bases and J shed 0 bases, with 10 bases lying between them. The germline gives CDR1 SGHKS, CDR2 YYEKEE (reference sequence). The CDR3 protein is CASSSTVYSNQPQHF. The CDR3 DNA is TGTGCCAGCAGCTCAACAGTATATAGCAATCAGCCCCAGCATTTT.

There are many counts of this clonotype. V gene TRBV12-3 or TRBV12-4 combines with J gene TRBJ1-6, with a possible D match to TRBD1 (5 bases). Trimming shortened V by 3 bases and J by 0 bases, and 6 bases separated the two germline ends. The CDR3 loop spans 15 amino acids. The CDR3 spells CASSLGGSYNSPLHF. The DNA of the CDR3 is TGTGCCAGCAGTTTGGGGGGCTCCTATAATTCACCCCTCCACTTT.

This clonotype has a handful of counts. The J gene is TRBJ2-1, the V gene TRBV5-1, with TRBD2 matching over 10 bases. Germline V gives CDR1 SGHRS, CDR2 YFSETQ. The CDR3 totals 15 residues. Trimming cost V 1 base and J 8 bases; bases outside gene matches: 6. Here the CDR3 reads CASSLRASGSHEQFF. CDR3 coding DNA: TGCGCCAGCAGCTTGAGGGCTAGCGGGAGCCATGAGCAGTTCTTC.

This clonotype appeared a few times. V usage is TRBV10-3 and J usage is TRBJ1-3; perhaps TRBD1 as D (6 bases). V was cut by 6 bases and J by 2 bases, with 20 bases left in between. The CDR3 is 17 residues long. CDR1 and CDR2 from the germline V gene are ENHRY and SYGVKD. CDR3 bases: TGTGCCATCAGCGCCGATCACCATAGGACAGCTGGAAACACCATATATTTT. Amino acid sequence: CAISADHHRTAGNTIYF.

This clonotype came up a few times. This chain connects TRBV10-3 to TRBJ1-1, with a tentative D call TRBD1 (6 bases). Germline CDR1 and CDR2: ENHRY and SYGVKD. Between the trimmed V and J ends, which lost 6 bases and 1 base, there was a span of 9 bases. The CDR3 has 13 residues. The CDR3 loop reads CAIREQGNTEAFF. As DNA, the CDR3 is TGTGCCATCAGGGAACAGGGGAACACTGAAGCTTTCTTT.

This clonotype was found a few times. The chain links TRBV7-9 to TRBJ2-5, with D possibly being TRBD1 (6 bases). This CDR3 spans 13 amino acids. V gave up 6 bases and J gave up 9 bases, with 17 bases separating them. Germline V gene data show CDR1 as SEHNR and CDR2 as FQNEAQ (reference sequence). The CDR3 loop is CASSPDGAGAQYF. CDR3 nucleotides: TGTGCCAGCAGTCCGGACGGGGCAGGGGCCCAGTACTTC.